These 18 T cell receptor beta chains originate from one sample sequenced in a study of Tregs in tolerant kidney transplant recipients. Assay used: immunoSEQ multiplex PCR; TCRdb lists only in-frame clones, some missing. Of under 300,000 clones listed, around 81% are singletons. Sequences were obtained from CD4+ T cells from blood. The receptors here all came from a human donor in good health.

This chain connects TRBV7-2 to TRBJ2-7, with 7 bases matching TRBD2. V lost 1 base and J lost 2; bases outside the gene matches: 2. Germline CDR1 and CDR2: SGHTA and FQGNSA. This CDR3 contains 14 residues. As DNA, the CDR3 is TGTGCCAGCAGCTTAGGACTAGCAGCCTACGAGCAGTACTTC. Translating it yields CASSLGLAAYEQYF.

A remark on this clone: Different DNA sequences within this sample yield the same CDR3. This chain joins TRBV9 and TRBJ2-1, with 8 positions matching TRBD2. Trimming cost V 0 bases and J 2 bases; bases outside gene matches: 1. This CDR3 has 15 residues. CDR1 is SGDLS and CDR2 is YYNGEE in the germline V gene. The CDR3 DNA is TGTGCCAGCAGCGTAGACGGGGGGGCCTACAATGAGCAGTTCTTC. Its translation: CASSVDGGAYNEQFF.

The CDR3 here is CASSFLALKGKWNGYTF. CDR3 nucleotides: TGTGCCAGCAGCTTTTTAGCTCTGAAGGGGAAATGGAATGGCTACACCTTC. V gene TRBV5-4 combines with J gene TRBJ1-2, with D possibly TRBD1 on 5 matching bases. In germline, CDR1 is SGHNT, CDR2 YYREEE (reference sequence). The CDR3 spans 17 residues. The V end lost 2 bases, the J end lost 6 bases, and 23 bases lay between the germline ends.

The chain carries TRBV19 and TRBJ1-2; D is ambiguous. V lost 1 base, J lost 3 bases, and 15 bases lay in between. CDR3 length: 16 amino acids. Germline loops: CDR1 LNHDA, CDR2 SQIVND (reference sequence). As DNA, the CDR3 is TGTGCCAGTAGTATAGGATCGGGAGAGGGCTACTATGGCTACACCTTC. Amino acid sequence: CASSIGSGEGYYGYTF.

There are a few counts of this clone. The chain joins TRBV5-6 to TRBJ2-5; TRBD1 matches 12 bases. Germline trimming cut 4 bases from V and 6 bases from J; bases unmatched to any gene: 10. This CDR3 region has 16 residues. Germline CDR1 SGHDT, CDR2 YYEEEE. Here the CDR3 reads CASSRIGTGGSKTQYF. For the CDR3, the DNA is TGTGCCAGCAGCAGAATTGGGACAGGGGGCTCCAAGACCCAGTACTTC.

CDR3 nucleotides: TGTGCCAGCAGCCCCTCTGCGACTTCCTACAATGAGCAGTTCTTC. Translating gives CASSPSATSYNEQFF. The rearrangement links TRBV11-2 to TRBJ2-1, with D unresolved. The V end was cut by 5 bases, the J end by 1 base, with 12 bases between. The germline V gene encodes CDR1 SGHAT and CDR2 FQNNGV. This CDR3 region has 15 residues.

This clone was observed a single time. The gene calls are TRBV2 and TRBJ2-5; 14 nucleotides align to TRBD2. Germline V gene data show CDR1 as SNHLY and CDR2 as FYNNEI. The CDR3 consists of 15 residues. V shed 10 bases and J 3 bases; nucleotides not matched to a gene: 7. CDR3 coding DNA: TGTGCCACAGGTCAGACTAGCGGGAGGGAAGAGACCCAGTACTTC. Its translation: CATGQTSGREETQYF.

The CDR3, as DNA: TGTGCCTGGAGTGAGTGGACAGGCAATCAGCCCCAGCATTTT. It specifies CAWSEWTGNQPQHF. The rearrangement links TRBV30 to TRBJ1-5, with D possibly matching TRBD1 (6 bases). This CDR3 region has 14 residues. V lost 1 base and J lost 2, with 9 bases in between. The germline CDR1 and CDR2 sequences are GTSNPN and SVGIG (reference sequence).

The sample holds one count of this clone. The chain uses TRBV5-4 and TRBJ2-1, with D possibly called TRBD1 or TRBD2 (7 bases each). The germline V gene has CDR1 SGHNT and CDR2 YYREEE (reference sequence). V was trimmed by 3 bases and J by 7 bases, leaving 17 bases between them. The CDR3 is made up of 15 amino acids. The CDR3 is CASSSLEQGGNEQFF. The CDR3 DNA reads TGTGCCAGCAGCTCCCTCGAGCAGGGGGGGAATGAGCAGTTCTTC.

The V gene is TRBV30, the J gene TRBJ1-5; tentatively, D is TRBD1 (5 bases). The CDR3 loop spans 14 amino acids. Trimming pared 2 bases from V and 3 bases from J, leaving 11 bases between. CDR1 and CDR2 (germline): GTSNPN, SVGIG (reference sequence). This CDR3 is CAWSQGLSNQPQHF. In DNA form, the CDR3 reads TGTGCCTGGAGTCAGGGACTGTCCAATCAGCCCCAGCATTTT.

The chain joins TRBV15 to TRBJ2-5; D unclear. This CDR3 contains 13 residues. Trimming stripped 0 bases from V and 4 bases from J, with 6 bases between. Per germline, CDR1 LNHNV and CDR2 YYDKDF (reference sequence). In DNA, the CDR3 is TGTGCCACCAGCAGAGATCGAGGAGAGACCCAGTACTTC. The encoded protein is CATSRDRGETQYF.

V usage is TRBV30 and J usage is TRBJ1-2; TRBD1 matches at 8 bases. V lost 1 base and J lost 4; bases outside the gene matches: 2. Germline lookup yields CDR1 GTSNPN and CDR2 SVGIG (reference sequence). CDR3 size: 13 residues. The CDR3 coding sequence is TGTGCCTGGAGTGAAGACAGGGGCTATGGCTACACCTTC. Its translation: CAWSEDRGYGYTF.

There are a few counts of this clone. Additional DNA sequences in this sample encode the identical CDR3. The chain links TRBV15 to TRBJ1-1; D call uncertain. CDR1 is LNHNV and CDR2 is YYDKDF in the germline V gene (reference sequence). The CDR3 loop spans 14 amino acids. V was clipped by 1 base and J by 9 bases, with 15 bases between them. The CDR3 loop is CATSRGGGISQAFF. DNA for the CDR3: TGTGCCACCAGCAGAGGAGGCGGGATCTCTCAAGCTTTCTTT.

This clone came up once. The chain uses TRBV30 and TRBJ2-3; possibly TRBD2 for D (6 bases). Germline assignment: CDR1 GTSNPN and CDR2 SVGIG (reference sequence). The CDR3 contains 17 residues. V shed 4 bases and J shed 0 bases, with 20 bases lying between them. Here the CDR3 DNA reads TGTGCCTGGAATTTAGGCGGGGAAATCCCTAGCACAGATACGCAGTATTTT. Translation: CAWNLGGEIPSTDTQYF.

The V and J genes are TRBV10-3 and TRBJ2-7; 9 bases align to TRBD1. CDR1 is ENHRY and CDR2 is SYGVKD in the germline V gene. V lost 7 bases to trimming and J lost 3 bases; unmatched junction nucleotides: 16. The CDR3 is 17 residues long. The CDR3 sequence: CAIKPSNAGTGIYEQYF. CDR3 nucleotide sequence: TGTGCCATCAAACCTTCCAACGCCGGGACAGGGATCTACGAGCAGTACTTC.

CDR3 sequence: CASSEDRVRAYNEQFF. The CDR3 DNA sequence: TGTGCCAGCAGTGAAGACAGGGTTCGGGCCTACAATGAGCAGTTCTTC. This sequence joins TRBV25-1 and TRBJ2-1, with 7 nucleotides matching TRBD1. Germline lookup yields CDR1 MGHDK and CDR2 SYGVNS. This CDR3 spans 16 amino acids. J gave up 2 bases and V 2 bases, and 6 bases lay outside the gene matches. The full variable domain, completed using reference TRBV25-1 and TRBJ2-1, is EADIYQTPRYLVIGTGKKITLECSQTMGHDKMYWYQQDPGMELHLIHYSYGVNSTEKGDLSSESTVSRIRTEHFPLTLESARPSHTSQYLCASSEDRVRAYNEQFFGPGTRLTVL.

V gene TRBV7-9 combines with J gene TRBJ1-5; 7 nucleotides line up with TRBD1. The V gene's germline CDR1 is SEHNR and CDR2 FQNEAQ (reference sequence). The V segment lost 1 base and the J segment 5 bases; nucleotides outside the gene matches: 5. This CDR3 is built from 15 residues. CDR3 region: CASSLGAGGYQPQHF. CDR3 in DNA: TGTGCCAGCAGCTTAGGAGCAGGGGGGTATCAGCCCCAGCATTTT.

The chain links TRBV10-3 to TRBJ1-1; no reliable D call. Germline V gene data show CDR1 as ENHRY and CDR2 as SYGVKD. The CDR3 is 15 amino acids. V lost 0 bases and J lost 5, with 13 bases in between. This CDR3 is CAISESTYKGTEAFF. The CDR3 nucleotides read TGTGCCATCAGTGAGTCCACCTATAAGGGTACTGAAGCTTTCTTT.